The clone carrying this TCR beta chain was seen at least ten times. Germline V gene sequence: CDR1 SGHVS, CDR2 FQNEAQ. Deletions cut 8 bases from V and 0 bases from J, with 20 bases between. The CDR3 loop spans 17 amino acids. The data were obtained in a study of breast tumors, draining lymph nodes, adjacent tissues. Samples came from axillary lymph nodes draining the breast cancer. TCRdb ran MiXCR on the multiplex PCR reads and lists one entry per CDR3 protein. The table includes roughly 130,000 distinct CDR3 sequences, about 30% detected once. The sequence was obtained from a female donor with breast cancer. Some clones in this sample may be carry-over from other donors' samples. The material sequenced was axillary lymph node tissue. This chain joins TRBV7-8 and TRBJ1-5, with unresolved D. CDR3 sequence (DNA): TGTGCCAGCGGCACCGGGCCGACGGAGTATAGCAATCAGCCCCAGCATTTT. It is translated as CASGTGPTEYSNQPQHF.